One and the same sample provided the 16 T cell receptor beta chains below, sequenced in a study of T cell repertoires in cytomegalovirus infection (dated by TCRdb to the late 2010s). The intended sense of this specimen's treatment or condition label: in vitro stimulation with specific CMV peptide epitopes to enrich CMV-specific T cells. The sample was run on an Illumina HiSeq 1500. TCRdb handled the public reads itself, with Q25 trimming in fastp and clone calling in MiXCR, and kept productive beta chains. Rows matching on CDR3 protein sequence are summarized as one entry with the most common DNA and genes. The sample table lists around 310,000 distinct CDR3 sequences, 25% to 35% of them with a count of one. The biggest ten clones account for over 15% of the sample. What these receptors recognize is not known. Sample: cultured PBMCs, taken from culture after CMV antigen stimulation. Receptor source: a human donor in good health (CMV status not recorded). Some clones in this sample may be carry-over from other donors' samples.

This chain joins TRBV5-4 and TRBJ1-2; no definite D call. In germline, CDR1 is SGHNT, CDR2 YYREEE (reference sequence). The length of the CDR3 is 12 residues. Trimming cost V 0 bases and J 9 bases, with 9 bases left between them. CDR3 protein: CASSLGFASYTF. As DNA, the CDR3 is TGTGCCAGCAGCTTGGGGTTCGCGAGCTACACCTTC.

This clonotype appeared a few times. This chain joins TRBV12-3 or TRBV12-4 and TRBJ1-2; D not resolved. V lost 6 bases and J 1 base, leaving 6 bases between the germline ends. The CDR3 length is 12 residues. In nucleotides, the CDR3 is TGTGCCAGCAGGCGTTTTAACTATGGCTACACCTTC. Translation: CASRRFNYGYTF.

The genes are TRBV20-1 and TRBJ2-1, with 8 bases lining up with TRBD2. The V segment lost 4 bases and the J segment 8 bases; nucleotides outside the gene matches: 4. CDR1 and CDR2 from the germline V gene are DFQATT and SNEGSKA (reference sequence). CDR3 length: 12 residues. As DNA, the CDR3 is TGCAGTGCTACTTTTAGCGGGGATGAGCAGTTCTTC. It encodes CSATFSGDEQFF.

The V call is TRBV4-1, the J call TRBJ1-4, with 10 positions matching TRBD1. Germline CDR1 and CDR2: MGHRA and YSYEKL. The length of the CDR3 is 15 residues. V dropped 2 bases and J dropped 5; count of bases not matched to a gene: 2. CDR3 protein: CASSQTGQGNEKLFF. The DNA for the CDR3 is TGCGCCAGCAGCCAAACGGGACAGGGGAATGAAAAACTGTTTTTT.

In its sample, this clonotype was seen many times. This chain links TRBV7-2 with TRBJ2-1, with D maybe TRBD2 (6 bases). The CDR3 length is 14 residues. The V and J ends lost 4 bases and 16 bases respectively, with 23 bases between them. From germline, CDR1 is SGHTA and CDR2 FQGNSA. CDR3 loop: CASSSPMSIGSIFF. The DNA for the CDR3 is TGTGCCAGCAGCTCACCCATGTCGATCGGGAGTATTTTCTTC.

This clonotype showed up just a few times. The chain recombines TRBV27 with TRBJ1-1; no clear D gene. V was pared by 4 bases and J by 11 bases, with 8 bases between. Germline V gene lookup returns CDR1 MNHEY and CDR2 SMNVEV (reference sequence). The CDR3 is made up of 10 amino acids. CDR3 in amino acids: CASSSIRAFF. The DNA for the CDR3 is TGTGCCAGCAGTTCAATAAGGGCTTTCTTT.

This sequence joins TRBV29-1 and TRBJ2-3; 7 bases fit TRBD1. Germline CDR1 SQVTM, CDR2 ANQGSEA. This CDR3 is built from 14 residues. The J segment lost 2 bases and the V segment lost 6 bases, leaving 8 bases of the junction unmatched. The CDR3 reads CSVRRDSNTDTQYF. The CDR3 region has the DNA TGCAGCGTCCGAAGGGACAGCAACACAGATACGCAGTATTTT.

This sequence joins TRBV12-5 and TRBJ2-1, with D perhaps matching TRBD2 (7 bases). Germline CDR1 is LGHNT and CDR2 is FRNRAP. This CDR3 has 13 amino acids. V gave up 7 bases and J gave up 9 bases, with 16 bases separating them. CDR3 region: CASVRGAQSEQFF. The CDR3 bases are TGTGCTAGTGTTCGGGGGGCCCAAAGTGAGCAGTTCTTC. Variable domain in full (rest from reference TRBV12-5 and TRBJ2-1): DARVTQTPRHKVTEMGQEVTMRCQPILGHNTVFWYRQTMMQGLELLAYFRNRAPLDDSGMPKDRFSAEMPDATLATLKIQPSEPRDSAVYFCASVRGAQSEQFFGPGTRLTVL.

The genes are TRBV4-1 and TRBJ2-3; tentative D call: TRBD2 (7 bases). Trimming removed 1 base at V and 0 bases at J, with 17 bases between. From germline, CDR1 is MGHRA and CDR2 YSYEKL. This CDR3 has 18 residues. Here the CDR3 reads CASSQGGGGLHSTDTQYF. For the CDR3, the DNA is TGCGCCAGCAGCCAAGGAGGGGGGGGCCTCCATAGCACAGATACGCAGTATTTT.

This clonotype has at least ten counts. The rearrangement links TRBV19 to TRBJ2-1; 8 bases are shared with TRBD2. The germline V gene has CDR1 LNHDA and CDR2 SQIVND (reference sequence). Trimming cost V 7 bases and J 7 bases; bases outside gene matches: 12. The CDR3 loop spans 15 amino acids. CDR3 DNA sequence: TGTGCCAGTACCGACAGAAGCGGGAGAAGGAATGAGCAGTTCTTC. It encodes CASTDRSGRRNEQFF. Combining the CDR3 with reference TRBV19 and TRBJ2-1 gives the whole variable domain DGGITQSPKYLFRKEGQNVTLSCEQNLNHDAMYWYRQDPGQGLRLIYYSQIVNDFQKGDIAEGYSVSREKKESFPLTVTSAQKNPTAFYLCASTDRSGRRNEQFFGPGTRLTVL.

This clonotype has just a few counts. The rearrangement uses TRBV4-1 and TRBJ2-5, with TRBD2 matching 14 bases. J was trimmed by 2 bases and V by 3 bases; bases with no gene match: 8. The CDR3 totals 18 residues. Germline V gene data show CDR1 as MGHRA and CDR2 as YSYEKL. CDR3 amino acids: CASSHGTSGSVRQETQYF. The CDR3 DNA reads TGCGCCAGCAGCCACGGGACTAGCGGGAGTGTCCGACAAGAGACCCAGTACTTC.

The V gene is TRBV6-6, the J gene TRBJ2-2; weak D call: TRBD1 (6 bases). The length of the CDR3 is 17 residues. The V end lost 5 bases, the J end lost 1 base, and 17 bases lay between the germline ends. In germline, CDR1 is MNHNY, CDR2 SVGAGI (reference sequence). The CDR3 loop is CASSTTGLQKNTGELFF. The DNA of the CDR3 is TGTGCCAGCAGTACAACAGGGTTACAAAAGAACACCGGGGAGCTGTTTTTT.

Notes on this clonotype: One end of the junction does not line up with germline, which may come from a read error. The chain employs TRBV23-1 and TRBJ1-1; tentatively, D is TRBD1 (6 bases). TRBV23-1 is an ORF, with its function uncertain. The CDR3 is made up of 17 amino acids. This chain's CDR3 is CASSQSKRTATNSEAFF. In DNA, the CDR3 is TGCGCCAGCAGTCAATCCAAACGGACAGCGACGAACAGTGAAGCTTTCTTT.

This clonotype has ten or more counts. V gene TRBV24-1 combines with J gene TRBJ2-2, with 10 bases that match TRBD1. The CDR3 covers 14 residues. With 8 bases clipped from V and 5 bases from J, the junction kept 4 bases outside the gene matches. Per germline, CDR1 KGHDR and CDR2 SFDVKD. CDR3 region: CATKGQGRTGELFF. CDR3 nucleotides: TGTGCCACCAAGGGACAGGGGCGTACCGGGGAGCTGTTTTTT.

The V and J genes are TRBV9 and TRBJ2-2, with D possibly called TRBD1 or TRBD2 (5 bases each). V lost 5 bases, J lost 5 bases, and 13 bases lay in between. The length of the CDR3 is 14 residues. The germline gives CDR1 SGDLS, CDR2 YYNGEE. The DNA for the CDR3 is TGTGCCAGCAGTTTTCGGGGCGGGACCGGGGAGCTGTTTTTT. Amino acids: CASSFRGGTGELFF.

In its sample, this clonotype was seen a few times. This chain uses TRBV20-1 with TRBJ2-1, with D possibly being TRBD2 (6 bases). Trimming shortened V by 5 bases and J by 3 bases, and 20 bases separated the two germline ends. The germline CDR1 and CDR2 sequences are DFQATT and SNEGSKA (reference sequence). The CDR3 sequence is 16 residues long. The CDR3, as DNA: TGCAGTGCTTTAGACATGGGCGGGAACCGCTACAATGAGCAGTTCTTC. It specifies CSALDMGGNRYNEQFF.